A selection of T cell receptor beta chains follows, all from one sample in a study of shared clonotypes between healthy human individuals. The assay was immunoSEQ multiplex PCR, and TCRdb's table has in-frame clones only and misses some. Here the sample spans nearly 1 million clones, approximately 76% being singletons. Source material: memory CD4+ T cells sorted from blood. The source of these receptors is a man younger than 35 in good health. The CDR3 runs from the conserved cysteine through the conserved F or W. Each record gives: V gene, CDR3 length, D gene, clone size, J gene, CDR3 protein, CDR3 DNA. A D gene is named only where the DNA matches it firmly. Clone size is not always given. Where it is, it says once, few, many or a class for expanded clones.

V: TRBV19
length: 16
D: TRBD1
size: .
J: TRBJ2-5
CDR3: CASSSSLGQGRETQYF
DNA: TGTGCCAGTAGCTCCAGCCTCGGACAGGGCAGGGAGACCCAGTACTTC

V: TRBV18
length: 13
D: .
size: .
J: TRBJ2-5
CDR3: CASSPTTQGTQYF
DNA: TGTGCCAGCTCACCGACTACCCAGGGGACCCAGTACTTC

V: TRBV10-3
length: 14
D: .
size: .
J: TRBJ1-2
CDR3: CAISETMGGSGYTF
DNA: TGTGCCATCAGTGAAACGATGGGGGGATCTGGCTACACCTTC

V: TRBV30
length: 13
D: .
size: .
J: TRBJ2-3
CDR3: CAWRSSRGDTQYF
DNA: TGTGCCTGGAGGTCTAGCCGGGGAGATACGCAGTATTTT

V: TRBV19
length: 13
D: .
size: .
J: TRBJ2-1
CDR3: CASSTSSYNEQFF
DNA: TGTGCCAGTAGTACGAGCTCCTACAATGAGCAGTTCTTC

V: TRBV27
length: 17
D: TRBD1
size: .
J: TRBJ2-6
CDR3: CASRARGYSSGANVLTF
DNA: TGTGCCAGCAGGGCCAGGGGGTATAGCTCTGGGGCCAACGTCCTGACTTTC

V: TRBV9
length: 14
D: TRBD1
size: .
J: TRBJ2-3
CDR3: CASSPRTGTDTQYF
DNA: TGTGCCAGCAGCCCGCGGACAGGAACAGATACGCAGTATTTT

V: TRBV5-1
length: 17
D: TRBD1
size: .
J: TRBJ1-2
CDR3: CASSLDPDRALNYGYTF
DNA: TGCGCCAGCAGCTTAGATCCAGACAGGGCTCTTAACTATGGCTACACCTTC

V: TRBV28
length: 16
D: TRBD1
size: .
J: TRBJ2-7
CDR3: CASSLPRDRDLYEQYF
DNA: TGTGCCAGCAGTCTTCCCCGGGACAGGGATCTCTACGAGCAGTACTTC

V: TRBV11-2
length: 14
D: .
size: .
J: TRBJ2-7
CDR3: CASSPRRASYEQYF
DNA: TGTGCCAGCAGCCCCCGCAGGGCGAGCTACGAGCAGTACTTC

V: TRBV6-5
length: 13
D: TRBD2
size: many
J: TRBJ2-7
CDR3: CASAGAGGYEQYF
DNA: TGTGCCAGCGCCGGGGCGGGGGGGTACGAGCAGTACTTC

V: TRBV5-5
length: 16
D: TRBD2
size: .
J: TRBJ2-1
CDR3: CASSYQTSGMGNEQFF
DNA: TGTGCCAGCAGTTATCAAACTAGCGGGATGGGCAATGAGCAGTTCTTC

V: TRBV30
length: 13
D: TRBD1
size: .
J: TRBJ1-2
CDR3: CAWSVPKQGGGYF
DNA: TGTGCCTGGAGTGTACCGAAACAGGGGGGTGGTTACTTC

V: TRBV10-2
length: 14
D: .
size: .
J: TRBJ1-1
CDR3: CASSESGGNTEAFF
DNA: TGCGCCAGCAGTGAGTCGGGGGGGAACACTGAAGCTTTCTTT

V: TRBV30
length: 16
D: .
size: .
J: TRBJ2-3
CDR3: CAWPRRLLPSTDTQYF
DNA: TGTGCCTGGCCCCGTAGGCTTCTTCCTAGCACAGATACGCAGTATTTT

V: TRBV27
length: 15
D: TRBD1
size: .
J: TRBJ2-7
CDR3: CASAHDATGPMGQYF
DNA: TGTGCCAGCGCCCATGATGCGACAGGGCCAATGGGGCAGTACTTC

V: TRBV7-2
length: 15
D: .
size: few
J: TRBJ1-5
CDR3: CASSLSDRWSQPQHF
DNA: TGTGCCAGCAGCTTAAGTGACAGGTGGAGTCAGCCCCAGCATTTT

V: TRBV27
length: 15
D: TRBD1
size: .
J: TRBJ2-7
CDR3: CASRQTGGLPYEQYF
DNA: TGTGCCAGCAGGCAAACAGGGGGCCTACCCTACGAGCAGTACTTC

V: TRBV18
length: 14
D: TRBD1
size: few
J: TRBJ2-7
CDR3: CASSPPDRPYEQYF
DNA: TGTGCCAGCTCACCTCCGGACAGGCCTTACGAGCAGTACTTC

V: TRBV18
length: 18
D: .
size: few
J: TRBJ2-6
CDR3: CASSPMQGGNTGANVLTF
DNA: TGTGCCAGCTCACCAATGCAGGGGGGGAACACTGGGGCCAACGTCCTGACTTTC

V: TRBV6-6
length: 9
D: .
size: .
J: TRBJ1-2
CDR3: CASRPGYTF
DNA: TGTGCCAGCCGGCCGGGCTACACCTTC

V: TRBV5-6
length: 13
D: TRBD2
size: many
J: TRBJ2-5
CDR3: CASSLFGEGTQYF
DNA: TGTGCCAGCAGCTTGTTCGGGGAGGGGACCCAGTACTTC

V: TRBV7-2
length: 13
D: .
size: .
J: TRBJ1-1
CDR3: CASSPLRNTEAFF
DNA: TGTGCCAGCAGCCCCCTGAGGAACACTGAAGCTTTCTTT

V: TRBV5-1
length: 16
D: TRBD2
size: .
J: TRBJ2-1
CDR3: CASSSSLAGAVNEQFF
DNA: TGCGCCAGCAGCTCCTCACTAGCGGGGGCCGTCAATGAGCAGTTCTTC

V: TRBV6-1
length: 14
D: TRBD1
size: .
J: TRBJ1-4
CDR3: CASSEGTGHEKLFF
DNA: TGTGCCAGCAGTGAGGGGACAGGGCATGAAAAACTGTTTTTT

V: TRBV2
length: 14
D: .
size: few
J: TRBJ1-1
CDR3: CASRVLRDNTEAFF
DNA: TGTGCCAGCAGGGTTCTGAGGGATAACACTGAAGCTTTCTTT

V: TRBV4-2
length: 16
D: .
size: .
J: TRBJ1-4
CDR3: CASSRGDTSSDEKLFF
DNA: TGTGCCAGCAGCCGTGGGGACACCTCATCGGATGAAAAACTGTTTTTT

V: TRBV4-1
length: 14
D: .
size: .
J: TRBJ1-4
CDR3: CASSPEGLNEKLFF
DNA: TGCGCCAGCAGCCCCGAGGGGCTAAATGAAAAACTGTTTTTT

V: TRBV11-2
length: 13
D: .
size: .
J: TRBJ1-6
CDR3: CASSLGLNSPLHF
DNA: TGTGCCAGCAGCTTAGGGCTTAATTCACCCCTCCACTTT

V: TRBV7-9
length: 17
D: .
size: .
J: TRBJ1-2
CDR3: CASSLGRMAGGSMGYTF
DNA: TGTGCCAGCAGCCTGGGTCGAATGGCCGGAGGCTCTATGGGCTACACCTTC

V: TRBV9
length: 14
D: .
size: .
J: TRBJ2-7
CDR3: CASSAGPEGYEQYF
DNA: TGTGCCAGCAGCGCGGGTCCCGAGGGTTACGAGCAGTACTTC